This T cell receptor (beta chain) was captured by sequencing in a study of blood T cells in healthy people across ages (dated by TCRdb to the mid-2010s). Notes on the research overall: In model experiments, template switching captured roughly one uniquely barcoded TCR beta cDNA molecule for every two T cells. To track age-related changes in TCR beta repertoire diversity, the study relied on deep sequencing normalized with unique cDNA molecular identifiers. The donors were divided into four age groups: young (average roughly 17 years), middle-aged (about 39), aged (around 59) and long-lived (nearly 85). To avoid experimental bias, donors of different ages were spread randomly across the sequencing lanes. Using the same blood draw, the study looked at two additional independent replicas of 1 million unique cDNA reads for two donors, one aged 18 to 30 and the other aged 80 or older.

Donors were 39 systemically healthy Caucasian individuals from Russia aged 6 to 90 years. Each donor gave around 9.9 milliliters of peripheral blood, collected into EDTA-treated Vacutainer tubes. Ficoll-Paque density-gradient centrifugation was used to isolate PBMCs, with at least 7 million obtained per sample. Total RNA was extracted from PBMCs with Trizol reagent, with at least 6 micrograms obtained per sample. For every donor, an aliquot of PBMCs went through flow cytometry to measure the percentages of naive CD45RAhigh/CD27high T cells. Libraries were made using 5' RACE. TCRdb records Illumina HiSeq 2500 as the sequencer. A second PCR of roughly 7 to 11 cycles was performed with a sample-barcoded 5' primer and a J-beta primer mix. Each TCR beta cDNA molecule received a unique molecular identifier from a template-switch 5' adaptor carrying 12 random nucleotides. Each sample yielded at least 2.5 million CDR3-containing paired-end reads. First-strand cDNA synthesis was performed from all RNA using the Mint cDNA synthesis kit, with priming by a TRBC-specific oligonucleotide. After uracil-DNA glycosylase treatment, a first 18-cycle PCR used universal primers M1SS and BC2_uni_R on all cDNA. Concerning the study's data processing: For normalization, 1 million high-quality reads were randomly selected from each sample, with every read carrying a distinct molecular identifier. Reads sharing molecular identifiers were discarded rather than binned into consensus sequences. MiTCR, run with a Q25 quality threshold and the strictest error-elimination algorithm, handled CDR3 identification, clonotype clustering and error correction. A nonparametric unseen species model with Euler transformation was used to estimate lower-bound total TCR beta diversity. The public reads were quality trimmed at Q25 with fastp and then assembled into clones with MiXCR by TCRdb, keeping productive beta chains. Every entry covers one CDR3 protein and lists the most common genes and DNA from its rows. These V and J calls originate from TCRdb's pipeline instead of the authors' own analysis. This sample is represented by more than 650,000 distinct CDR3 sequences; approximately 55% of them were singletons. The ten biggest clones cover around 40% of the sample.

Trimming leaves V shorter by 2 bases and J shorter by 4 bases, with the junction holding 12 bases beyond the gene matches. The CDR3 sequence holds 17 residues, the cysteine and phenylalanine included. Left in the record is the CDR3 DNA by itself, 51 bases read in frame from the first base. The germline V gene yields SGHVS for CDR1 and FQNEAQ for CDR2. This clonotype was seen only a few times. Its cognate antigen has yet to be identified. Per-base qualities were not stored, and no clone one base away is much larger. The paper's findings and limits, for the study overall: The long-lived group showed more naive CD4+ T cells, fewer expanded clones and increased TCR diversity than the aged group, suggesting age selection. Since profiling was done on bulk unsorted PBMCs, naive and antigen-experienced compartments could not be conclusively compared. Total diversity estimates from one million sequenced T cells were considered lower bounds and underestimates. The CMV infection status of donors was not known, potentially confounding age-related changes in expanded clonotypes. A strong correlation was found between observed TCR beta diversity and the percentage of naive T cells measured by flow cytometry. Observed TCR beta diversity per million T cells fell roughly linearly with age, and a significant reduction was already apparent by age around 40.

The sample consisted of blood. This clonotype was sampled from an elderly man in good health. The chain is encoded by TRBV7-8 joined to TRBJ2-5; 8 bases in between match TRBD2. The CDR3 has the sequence CASSLTIERGGRETQYF. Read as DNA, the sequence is TGTGCCAGCAGCTTAACGATAGAACGGGGGGGCCGAGAGACCCAGTACTTC.